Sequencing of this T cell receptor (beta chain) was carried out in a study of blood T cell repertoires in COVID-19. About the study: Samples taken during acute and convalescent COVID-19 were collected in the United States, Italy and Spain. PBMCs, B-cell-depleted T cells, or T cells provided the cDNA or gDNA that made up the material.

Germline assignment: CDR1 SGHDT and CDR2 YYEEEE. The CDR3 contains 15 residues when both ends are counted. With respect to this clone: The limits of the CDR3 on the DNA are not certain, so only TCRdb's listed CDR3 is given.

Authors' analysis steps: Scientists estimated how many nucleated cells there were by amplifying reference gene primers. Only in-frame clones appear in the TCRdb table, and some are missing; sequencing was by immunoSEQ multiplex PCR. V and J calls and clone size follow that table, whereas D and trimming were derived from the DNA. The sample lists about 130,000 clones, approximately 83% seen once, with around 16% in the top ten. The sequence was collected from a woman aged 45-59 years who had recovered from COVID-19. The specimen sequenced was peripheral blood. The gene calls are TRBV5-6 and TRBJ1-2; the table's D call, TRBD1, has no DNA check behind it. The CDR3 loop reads CASSILGQGILGYTF.